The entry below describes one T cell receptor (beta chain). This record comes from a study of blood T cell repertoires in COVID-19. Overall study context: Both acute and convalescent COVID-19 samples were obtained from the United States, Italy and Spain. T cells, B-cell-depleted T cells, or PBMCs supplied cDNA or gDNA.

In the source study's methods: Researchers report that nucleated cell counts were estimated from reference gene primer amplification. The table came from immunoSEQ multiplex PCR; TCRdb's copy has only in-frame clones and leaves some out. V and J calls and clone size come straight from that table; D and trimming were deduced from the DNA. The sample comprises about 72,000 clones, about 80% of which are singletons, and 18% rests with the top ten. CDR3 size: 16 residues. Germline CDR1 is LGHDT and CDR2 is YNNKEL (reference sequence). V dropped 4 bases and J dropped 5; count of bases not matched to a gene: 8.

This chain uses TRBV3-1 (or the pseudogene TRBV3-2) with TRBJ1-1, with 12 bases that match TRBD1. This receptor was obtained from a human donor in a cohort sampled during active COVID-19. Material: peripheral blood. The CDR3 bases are TGTGCCAGCAGCCTAGGGACAGGGGGCTGGAGGACTGAAGCTTTCTTT. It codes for CASSLGTGGWRTEAFF.